The rows below give T cell receptor beta chains drawn from one sample of a study of human T cells and chemical hapten exposure. TCRdb passed the RACE reads through MiXCR, listing each CDR3 protein once. Seen here are some 62,000 distinct CDR3 sequences, approximately 10% observed once, and the top ten hold approximately 2.2%. The material was whole blood, obtained in connection with sensitization to the hapten diphenylcyclopropenone (DPC). These receptor sequences come from a woman in her twenties or thirties with alopecia areata. Some clones in this sample may be carry-over from other donors' samples. Both conserved end residues are part of each CDR3. D genes are given only for firm matches. Clone size is stated in some rows and not others, as once, few, many or a class when expanded.

clone_size,d_call,j_call,v_call,cdr3_nt,cdr3_aa
few,TRBD1,TRBJ1-5,TRBV28,TGTGCCAGCAGTTCCCGACAGGGGCGGCAGCCCCAGCATTTT,CASSSRQGRQPQHF
few,TRBD2,TRBJ2-7,TRBV12-3/TRBV12-4,TGTGCCAGCAGCCATAGCGGGGGGGCGTACGAGCAGTACTTC,CASSHSGGAYEQYF
few,TRBD1,TRBJ1-2,TRBV3-1,TGTGCCAGCAGCCAGGGACAGGGCGATTATGGCTACACCTTC,CASSQGQGDYGYTF
.,.,TRBJ2-2,TRBV9,TGTGCCAGCAGCGTAGAGGTTAACACCGGGGAGCTGTTTTTT,CASSVEVNTGELFF
.,TRBD2,TRBJ2-1,TRBV3-1,TGTGCCAGCGAAGGGTCTAGCGGGAGGGTTGAGCAGTTCTTC,CASEGSSGRVEQFF
.,TRBD2,TRBJ2-6,TRBV5-1,TGCGCCAGCAGCTTCGCAGCGGGGAGTGGGGCCAACGTCCTGACTTTC,CASSFAAGSGANVLTF
.,.,TRBJ2-1,TRBV6-2/TRBV6-3,TGTGCCAGCAGTTATGGTGGGAATGGTGAGGAGGAGCAGTTCTTC,CASSYGGNGEEEQFF
few,.,TRBJ1-2,TRBV6-2/TRBV6-3,TGTGCCAGCAGTCCAGGTTACCTCCTTGCGGGCTACACCTTC,CASSPGYLLAGYTF
many,TRBD1,TRBJ1-5,TRBV12-3/TRBV12-4,TGTGCCAGCAGTCCCTATAATCGACAGGGCTATCAGCCCCAGCATTTT,CASSPYNRQGYQPQHF
few,.,TRBJ2-3,TRBV11-2,TGTGCCAGCAGCTTAGTTTCGCGCACAGATACGCAGTATTTT,CASSLVSRTDTQYF
.,.,TRBJ2-1,TRBV6-6,TGTGCCAGCAGTTACCCTATAGCCACCGAGCAGTTCTTC,CASSYPIATEQFF
few,TRBD1,TRBJ2-2,TRBV6-2/TRBV6-3,TGTGCCAGCAGTTACCTGACAGGGGCCGGGGAGCTGTTTTTT,CASSYLTGAGELFF
.,.,TRBJ2-2,TRBV11-2,TGTGCCAGCCGAGGGGTGGCGAACACCGGGGAGCTGTTTTTT,CASRGVANTGELFF
once,.,TRBJ2-3,TRBV10-2,TGCGCCAGCACCCCTAGGGGGGAGGAAGATATGCAGTATTTT,CASTPRGEEDMQYF
many,.,TRBJ1-3,TRBV5-1,TGCGCCAGCAGCTTGGGACTCGAACGTGCCGGAGACACCATATATTTT,CASSLGLERAGDTIYF
many,.,TRBJ1-5,TRBV19,TGTGCCAGTAGTGTACAGTCAGGGAAGGATCAGCCCCAGCATTTT,CASSVQSGKDQPQHF
.,.,TRBJ2-2,TRBV29-1,TGCAGCGTGGTTCCGGGAACCGGGGAGCTGTTTTTT,CSVVPGTGELFF
many,TRBD2,TRBJ2-5,TRBV11-3,TGTGCCAGCAGCCAGGGACTAGCGGGGGGACCCCAAGAGACCCAGTACTTC,CASSQGLAGGPQETQYF
.,TRBD2,TRBJ2-3,TRBV29-1,TGCAGCGCCACCGGGAGGGGGGTGGTCACAGATACGCAGTATTTT,CSATGRGVVTDTQYF
many,TRBD1,TRBJ1-5,TRBV4-3,TGCGCCAGCAGCCCCGGACAGGGCGTAGGCAATCAGCCCCAGCATTTT,CASSPGQGVGNQPQHF
.,TRBD2,TRBJ2-3,TRBV27,TGTGCCAAGCGGCGCGGGGGAAGGACAGATACGCAGTATTTT,CAKRRGGRTDTQYF
few,TRBD1,TRBJ1-6,TRBV4-3,TGCGCCAGCAGCGGTCTGCACGGACAGGGGGGATCACCCCTCCACTTT,CASSGLHGQGGSPLHF
few,.,TRBJ1-6,TRBV27,TGTGCCAGCTCCCGACAATACGGAAATTCACCCCTCCACTTT,CASSRQYGNSPLHF
few,TRBD1,TRBJ2-1,TRBV5-4,TGTGCCAGCAGCCCGGACAGGGGATACAATGAGCAGTTCTTC,CASSPDRGYNEQFF
many,TRBD2,TRBJ2-1,TRBV11-2,TGTGCCAGCACCCCACCCGGGACTAGATCCCTTGAGCAGTTCTTC,CASTPPGTRSLEQFF
many,.,TRBJ2-2,TRBV27,TGTGCCAGCAGTCCACTCGGCCCAAGGAGGGCCGGGGAGCTGTTTTTT,CASSPLGPRRAGELFF
many,.,TRBJ1-1,TRBV20-1,TGCAGTGCTAGAGTCCCCACAGGAGGGGGATCTGAAGCTTTCTTT,CSARVPTGGGSEAFF
many,.,TRBJ1-2,TRBV25-1,TGTGCCAGCAGTGACACCGCTAGGATGGGCTATGGCTACACCTTC,CASSDTARMGYGYTF
.,.,TRBJ2-1,TRBV28,TGTGCCAGCAGTTTATCTCCGGTCCTCGACAATGAGCAGTTCTTC,CASSLSPVLDNEQFF
few,.,TRBJ1-1,TRBV6-1,TGTGCCAGCTCGACAGGAGGGAACACTGAAGCTTTCTTT,CASSTGGNTEAFF
.,TRBD1,TRBJ1-1,TRBV28,TGTGCCAGCAGACCCCGGGACAGGGTAATGAACACTGAAGCTTTCTTT,CASRPRDRVMNTEAFF
.,.,TRBJ2-5,TRBV4-2,TGTGCCAGCAGCCAAGATCCGGGGTCCCACCAAGAGACCCAGTACTTC,CASSQDPGSHQETQYF
few,.,TRBJ2-5,TRBV3-1,TGTGCCAGCAGCGCAACCTACCAAGAGACCCAGTACTTC,CASSATYQETQYF
.,TRBD2,TRBJ2-5,TRBV7-2,TGTGCCAGCAGCTTCCGCCGGGGGGAAGAGACCCAGTACTTC,CASSFRRGEETQYF
.,TRBD2,TRBJ2-1,TRBV20-1,TGCAGTGCTAGAGATTATCGCGCTAGCGGGGGCCGATCCTACAATGAGCAGTTCTTC,CSARDYRASGGRSYNEQFF
many,.,TRBJ2-7,TRBV18,TGTGCCAGCTCACCGAATGGACCAGCTGTGGGCTACGAGCAGTACTTC,CASSPNGPAVGYEQYF
.,.,TRBJ1-1,TRBV28,TGTGCCAGCAGGTGGTCGAACACTGAAGCTTTCTTT,CASRWSNTEAFF
.,.,TRBJ2-3,TRBV7-9,TGTGCCAGCTCCCCTGGGGGGGCGAAAGATACGCAGTATTTT,CASSPGGAKDTQYF
.,.,TRBJ2-2,TRBV18,TGTGCCAGCTCACCGGGGGGGACACGAGGCACCGGGGAGCTGTTTTTT,CASSPGGTRGTGELFF
few,TRBD1,TRBJ2-7,TRBV29-1,TGCAGCGTGTCGACAGGGCCCCACTACGAGCAGTACTTC,CSVSTGPHYEQYF
.,TRBD1,TRBJ1-4,TRBV7-9,TGTGCCAGCAGCAGAGGGACAGATGCAACTAATGAAAAACTGTTTTTT,CASSRGTDATNEKLFF
many,.,TRBJ2-7,TRBV29-1,TGCAGCGTACCGGCGGGGCCAGGGGCCCCGGAGCAGTACTTC,CSVPAGPGAPEQYF
few,.,TRBJ2-7,TRBV5-4,TGTGCCAGCAGCCCTGATCTGGCCTACGAGCAGTACTTC,CASSPDLAYEQYF
few,.,TRBJ1-1,TRBV30,TGTGCCTGGAGTGTTCTGGGATCGAACACTGAAGCTTTCTTT,CAWSVLGSNTEAFF
.,.,TRBJ2-2,TRBV12-3/TRBV12-4,TGTGCCAGCAGTGTCGACGCTTCCACCGGGGAGCTGTTTTTT,CASSVDASTGELFF
few,.,TRBJ1-6,TRBV7-2,TGTGCCAGCAGCTTAAGCGGATATAATTCACCCCTCCACTTT,CASSLSGYNSPLHF
few,TRBD1,TRBJ1-1,TRBV19,TGTGCCAGTAGTTGGACAGGGACGGAAGCTTTCTTT,CASSWTGTEAFF
many,.,TRBJ1-2,TRBV30,TGTGCCTGGAGTGTACGCCACCGGGGAGGCTACACCTTC,CAWSVRHRGGYTF